These 28 T cell receptor beta chains were all obtained from the same sample, sequenced in a study of blood T cell repertoires in COVID-19. The assay was immunoSEQ multiplex PCR, and TCRdb's table has in-frame clones only and misses some. The sample yields about 60,000 clones, about 90% seen once. Input material: peripheral blood. These receptors all come from a man in his 60s with acute or convalescent COVID-19.

The rearrangement joins TRBV6-2 or TRBV6-3 to TRBJ2-1; D may be TRBD2 (5 bases). CDR1 is MNHEY and CDR2 is SVGEGT in the germline V gene. The CDR3 contains 11 residues. Between the trimmed V and J ends, which lost 7 bases and 12 bases, there was a span of 13 bases. CDR3 sequence: CASTPGGLQFF. The CDR3 nucleotides read TGTGCCAGCACCCCTGGCGGGCTGCAGTTCTTC.

This clone has only one observation. The chain combines TRBV21-1 with TRBJ2-7; the tabulated D call, TRBD1, remains unverified against the DNA. TRBV21-1 is noted as a pseudogene. The CDR3 sequence is 15 residues long. The CDR3 DNA is TGTGCCAGCAGGCCTACGGGACACGGTTCCTACGAGCAGTACTTC. Amino acid sequence: CASRPTGHGSYEQYF.

The CDR3 spells CASSLGQNEKLFF. The DNA for the CDR3 is TGTGCCAGCAGTTTAGGACAGAATGAAAAACTGTTTTTT. J is TRBJ1-4 and V is TRBV12-3 or TRBV12-4; maybe TRBD1 (5 bases). V was pared by 1 base and J by 5 bases, with 5 bases between. This CDR3 is built from 13 residues.

CDR3 DNA sequence: TGTGCCAGCAGCCAAGAGAGGGCTAGCGGGAGATATGAGCAGTTCTTC. Translation: CASSQERASGRYEQFF. The chain joins TRBV4-2 to TRBJ2-1, with 10 bases aligning to TRBD2. Germline V gives CDR1 LGHNA, CDR2 YNFKEQ. J was trimmed by 8 bases and V by 0 bases; bases with no gene match: 7. The CDR3 loop spans 16 amino acids.

The V and J genes are TRBV7-2 and TRBJ1-4; tentatively, D is TRBD1 (6 bases). Germline V lookup: CDR1 SGHTA, CDR2 FQGNSA. V dropped 3 bases and J dropped 3 bases, with 11 bases sitting between them. The CDR3 is made up of 15 amino acids. CDR3 bases: TGTGCCAGCAGCTTGACAGGTGGAGCTAATGAAAAACTGTTTTTT. Its protein is CASSLTGGANEKLFF.

The CDR3 nucleotides read TGTGCCAGCAGTCTCCGGGACATAACGGGCTACACCTTC. Translating gives CASSLRDITGYTF. The chain is built from TRBV12-3 or TRBV12-4 and TRBJ1-2, with D perhaps matching TRBD1 (6 bases). The ends were cut back, 5 bases at V and 8 bases at J, with 15 bases in the middle. The CDR3 has 13 residues.

The genes are TRBV19 and TRBJ1-3, with a weak D call TRBD1 (5 bases). Germline-derived CDR1 and CDR2 are LNHDA and SQIVND (reference sequence). V was pared by 7 bases and J by 1 base, with 14 bases between. CDR3 length equals 15 residues. CDR3 nucleotides: TGTGCCAGTACGGCCAGGGCGAGTTCTGGAAACACCATATATTTT. Its translation: CASTARASSGNTIYF.

The chain carries TRBV27 and TRBJ1-2; no reliable D call. CDR1 MNHEY and CDR2 SMNVEV come from the germline V gene (reference sequence). This CDR3 has 11 amino acids. Deletions cut 6 bases from V and 1 base from J, with 3 bases between. CDR3: CASRYNYGYTF. CDR3 DNA sequence: TGTGCCAGCAGGTATAACTATGGCTACACCTTC.

V is TRBV28 and J is TRBJ2-7, with 9 bases matching TRBD2. With 6 bases clipped from V and 2 bases from J, the junction kept 11 bases outside the gene matches. CDR3 length: 16 amino acids. Per germline, CDR1 MDHEN and CDR2 SYDVKM. CDR3 bases: TGTGCCAGCAGGCTAGGAGGGCTAGCGGGAACCTACGAGCAGTACTTC. It encodes CASRLGGLAGTYEQYF.

This chain joins TRBV19 and TRBJ2-6; the D gene is possibly TRBD1 (6 bases). Germline V lookup: CDR1 LNHDA, CDR2 SQIVND (reference sequence). The CDR3 is 19 residues long. Trimming cost V 0 bases and J 2 bases, with 17 bases left between them. The CDR3 region is CASSIERRGGPPGANVLTF. CDR3 nucleotide sequence: TGTGCCAGTAGTATAGAGCGCCGAGGGGGTCCCCCTGGGGCCAACGTCCTGACTTTC.

J is TRBJ2-3 and V is TRBV25-1; 7 nucleotides match TRBD1. This CDR3 contains 14 residues. Germline V gene sequence: CDR1 MGHDK, CDR2 SYGVNS. V lost 5 bases, J lost 4 bases, and 6 bases stayed unmatched. This CDR3 reads CASSWNRGADTQYF. DNA of the CDR3: TGTGCCAGCAGTTGGAACAGGGGAGCAGATACGCAGTATTTT.

This clone was detected once. The chain employs TRBV9 and TRBJ2-2; D may be TRBD1 (5 bases). Germline V gene lookup returns CDR1 SGDLS and CDR2 YYNGEE. Trimming took off 0 bases at V and 3 bases at J, with 12 bases between the two ends. The CDR3 length is 16 residues. The CDR3: CASSVESRVDTGELFF. In DNA form, the CDR3 reads TGTGCCAGCAGCGTAGAAAGCAGGGTCGACACCGGGGAGCTGTTTTTT.

CDR3 protein: CASSQDRGTGNTIYF. CDR3 nucleotide sequence: TGTGCCAGCAGCCAGGACAGGGGTACTGGAAACACCATATATTTT. The chain carries TRBV7-2 and TRBJ1-3; 9 bases align to TRBD1. The CDR3 contains 15 residues. The ends lost 5 bases at V and 2 bases at J; junction bases unmatched: 4. Germline lookup yields CDR1 SGHTA and CDR2 FQGNSA.

This rearrangement joins TRBV30 to TRBJ2-2; D might be TRBD1 (6 bases). CDR1 and CDR2 (germline): GTSNPN, SVGIG (reference sequence). The germline V and J ends were trimmed by 7 bases and 5 bases, with 23 bases remaining between them. This CDR3 has 16 amino acids. Here the CDR3 reads CASNPFGQWKTGELFF. The CDR3 DNA is TGTGCCTCAAACCCCTTCGGACAGTGGAAGACCGGGGAGCTGTTTTTT.

The chain couples TRBV15 to TRBJ2-1, with TRBD2 identical over 10 bases. The CDR3 runs to 15 residues. The ends lost 0 bases at V and 7 bases at J; junction bases unmatched: 3. Looked up from germline, CDR1 is LNHNV and CDR2 is YYDKDF (reference sequence). The CDR3 coding sequence is TGTGCCACCAGCAGAGATGCTAGCGGGAGAAATGAGCAGTTCTTC. Translation gives CATSRDASGRNEQFF.

The chain recombines TRBV4-3 with TRBJ1-3, with D possibly TRBD1 on 5 matching bases. Germline V gene sequence: CDR1 LGHNA, CDR2 YSLEER. The V gene lost 0 bases and the J gene lost 4 bases, with 13 bases spanning the gap. There are 16 residues in the CDR3. CDR3 DNA sequence: TGCGCCAGCAGCCAAGATCATCTGGGGCGAGGAAACACCATATATTTT. It is translated as CASSQDHLGRGNTIYF.

J is TRBJ2-7 and V is TRBV10-2, with D possibly being TRBD1 (7 bases). CDR1 is WSHSY, CDR2 SAAADI, per germline. The CDR3 totals 14 residues. Trimming shortened V by 2 bases and J by 3 bases, and 11 bases separated the two germline ends. In DNA, the CDR3 is TGCGCCAGCAGTGAGGGGCAGGGGGGCTACGAGCAGTACTTC. Translated, it gives CASSEGQGGYEQYF.

The chain uses TRBV2 and TRBJ1-2, with 11 bases lining up with TRBD1. The CDR3 is 16 residues long. V shed 7 bases, J shed 1 base, and the junction held 8 bases outside the gene matches. Germline CDR1 reads SNHLY; CDR2 reads FYNNEI. CDR3 in DNA: TGTGCCAGCATCTTGGACAGGGGGCCGCTTAACTATGGCTACACCTTC. As protein: CASILDRGPLNYGYTF.

The gene calls are TRBV11-2 and TRBJ1-4, with 7 bases fitting TRBD1. This CDR3 region has 14 residues. CDR1 SGHAT and CDR2 FQNNGV come from the germline V gene. V was pared by 5 bases and J by 6 bases, with 6 bases of the junction left unmatched. CDR3 amino acids: CASSRDSPDEKLFF. In nucleotides, the CDR3 is TGTGCCAGCAGCAGGGACAGCCCGGATGAAAAACTGTTTTTT.

The CDR3 DNA reads as TGTGCCACCGACGCAGGTTATAGCAATCAGCCCCAGCATTTT. Translated, it gives CATDAGYSNQPQHF. J is TRBJ1-5 and V is TRBV19; D uncertain. Germline CDR1 is LNHDA and CDR2 is SQIVND (reference sequence). The CDR3 extends over 14 amino acids. V gave up 10 bases and J gave up 0 bases, with 13 bases separating them.

This clone was observed a single time. The gene calls are TRBV2 and TRBJ2-7, with 10 bases fitting TRBD1. J gave up 0 bases and V 8 bases, and 7 bases lay outside the gene matches. Germline loops: CDR1 SNHLY, CDR2 FYNNEI. The length of the CDR3 is 15 residues. Here the CDR3 DNA reads TGTGCCAGCTTAGCTGACAGGGGGCTCTCCTACGAGCAGTACTTC. This sequence encodes CASLADRGLSYEQYF. The full variable domain, rest sourced from reference TRBV2 and TRBJ2-7, is EPEVTQTPSHQVTQMGQEVILRCVPISNHLYFYWYRQILGQKVEFLVSFYNNEISEKSEIFDDQFSVERPDGSNFTLKIRSTKLEDSAMYFCASLADRGLSYEQYFGPGTRLTVT.

V gene TRBV30 combines with J gene TRBJ2-3, with D maybe TRBD1 (6 bases). Germline V lookup: CDR1 GTSNPN, CDR2 SVGIG (reference sequence). The CDR3 covers 11 residues. V lost 6 bases and J 6 bases, leaving 10 bases between the germline ends. The CDR3 reads CACTGWDTQYF. The CDR3 coding sequence is TGTGCCTGTACAGGGTGGGATACGCAGTATTTT.

The chain couples TRBV7-3 to TRBJ2-3; D call uncertain. CDR1 is SGHTA, CDR2 FQGTGA, per germline. Trimming removed 2 bases from V and 1 base from J, with 7 bases in between. CDR3 length equals 14 residues. CDR3 in amino acids: CASSLRSGTDTQYF. The CDR3 nucleotides read TGTGCCAGCAGCTTACGGAGTGGCACAGATACGCAGTATTTT. Full variable domain (rest looked up from reference TRBV7-3 and TRBJ2-3): GAGVSQTPSNKVTEKGKYVELRCDPISGHTALYWYRQSLGQGPEFLIYFQGTGAADDSGLPNDRFFAVRPEGSVSTLKIQRTERGDSAVYLCASSLRSGTDTQYFGPGTRLTVL.

The chain uses TRBV28 and TRBJ2-7, with 11 bases fitting TRBD2. CDR1 and CDR2 from the germline V gene are MDHEN and SYDVKM. V trimming: 5 bases; J trimming: 1 base; junction bases outside the gene matches: 7. The CDR3 is 16 amino acids. CDR3: CASSLTSGRPSYEQYF. CDR3 DNA: TGTGCCAGCAGTCTTACTAGCGGGAGACCTTCCTACGAGCAGTACTTC.

The chain is built from TRBV10-3 and TRBJ2-2, with D perhaps matching TRBD1 (5 bases). V was pared by 3 bases and J by 3 bases, with 11 bases between. The CDR3 contains 15 residues. Germline values: CDR1 ENHRY, CDR2 SYGVKD. CDR3 region: CAISDRKGDTGELFF. DNA for the CDR3: TGTGCCATCAGTGATCGGAAAGGGGACACCGGGGAGCTGTTTTTT.

In this sample, this clone turned up once. The V call is TRBV4-3, the J call TRBJ2-1; 7 bases agree with TRBD2. The trim removed 3 bases at V and 9 bases at J, leaving 8 bases unmatched. The V gene's germline CDR1 is LGHNA and CDR2 YSLEER. This CDR3 region has 14 residues. As DNA, the CDR3 is TGCGCCAGCAGCCATCCTACCCCGGGGGGTGAGCAGTTCTTC. Encoded protein: CASSHPTPGGEQFF.

This chain uses TRBV7-2 with TRBJ1-2; 7 bases agree with TRBD1. This CDR3 has 16 residues. Trimming at V came to 2 bases and at J to 5 bases, leaving 11 bases not matched to a gene. Germline CDR1 and CDR2: SGHTA and FQGNSA. DNA for the CDR3: TGTGCCAGCAGCTTATGGTGGGGGGACAGTAATTATGGCTACACCTTC. Translating gives CASSLWWGDSNYGYTF.

This sequence joins TRBV28 and TRBJ1-2; D ambiguous. The CDR3 runs 15 residues. Germline CDR1 MDHEN, CDR2 SYDVKM. Trimming took off 4 bases at V and 4 bases at J, with 16 bases between the two ends. CDR3 loop: CASSSTSRAIYGYTF. CDR3 coding DNA: TGTGCCAGCAGTTCCACTTCCCGAGCTATCTATGGCTACACCTTC.